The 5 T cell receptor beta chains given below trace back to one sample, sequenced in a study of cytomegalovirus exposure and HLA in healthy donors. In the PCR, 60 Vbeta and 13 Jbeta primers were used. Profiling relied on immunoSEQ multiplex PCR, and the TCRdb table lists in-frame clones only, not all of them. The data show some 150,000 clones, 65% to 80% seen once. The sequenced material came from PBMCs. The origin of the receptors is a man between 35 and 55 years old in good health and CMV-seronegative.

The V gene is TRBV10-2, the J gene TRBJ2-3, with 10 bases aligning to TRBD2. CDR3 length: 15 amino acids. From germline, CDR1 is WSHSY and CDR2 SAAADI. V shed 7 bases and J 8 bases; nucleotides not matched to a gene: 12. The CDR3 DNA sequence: TGCGCCAGCATCGAGACTAGCGGGTTCAAGGGTACGCAGTATTTT. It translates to CASIETSGFKGTQYF.

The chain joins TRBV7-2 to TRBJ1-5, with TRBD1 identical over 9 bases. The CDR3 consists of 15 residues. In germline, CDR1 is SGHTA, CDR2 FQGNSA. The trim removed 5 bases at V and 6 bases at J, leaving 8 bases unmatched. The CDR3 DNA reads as TGTGCCAGCAGCGTCACAGGGGGCACTGGTCAGCCCCAGCATTTT. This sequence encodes CASSVTGGTGQPQHF.

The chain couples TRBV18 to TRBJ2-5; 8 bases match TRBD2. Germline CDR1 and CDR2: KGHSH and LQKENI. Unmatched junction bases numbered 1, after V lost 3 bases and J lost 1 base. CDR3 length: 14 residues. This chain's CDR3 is CASSPGLGQETQYF. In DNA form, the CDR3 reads TGTGCCAGCTCACCGGGACTAGGCCAAGAGACCCAGTACTTC. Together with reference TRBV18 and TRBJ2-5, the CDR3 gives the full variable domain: NAGVMQNPRHLVRRRGQEARLRCSPMKGHSHVYWYRQLPEEGLKFMVYLQKENIIDESGMPKERFSAEFPKEGPSILRIQQVVRGDSAAYFCASSPGLGQETQYFGPGTRLLVL.

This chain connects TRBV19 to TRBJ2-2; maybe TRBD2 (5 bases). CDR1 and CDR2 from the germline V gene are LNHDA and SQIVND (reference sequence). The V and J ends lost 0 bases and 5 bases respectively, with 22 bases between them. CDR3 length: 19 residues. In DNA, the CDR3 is TGTGCCAGTAGTATAGATCTCTTTCTTGCCCGTATAGCGACCGGGGAGCTGTTTTTT. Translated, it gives CASSIDLFLARIATGELFF. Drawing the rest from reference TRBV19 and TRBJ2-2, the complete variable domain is DGGITQSPKYLFRKEGQNVTLSCEQNLNHDAMYWYRQDPGQGLRLIYYSQIVNDFQKGDIAEGYSVSREKKESFPLTVTSAQKNPTAFYLCASSIDLFLARIATGELFFGEGSRLTVL.

The CDR3 sequence is CASSLGTQNTEAFF. The CDR3 DNA reads TGTGCCAGCAGCTTGGGGACACAAAACACTGAAGCTTTCTTT. The chain uses TRBV7-9 and TRBJ1-1; D is possibly TRBD1 (6 bases). Trimming left V 3 bases short and J 2 bases short, with 10 bases between. CDR1 is SEHNR and CDR2 is FQNEAQ in the germline V gene (reference sequence). CDR3 length equals 14 residues.